The source of this TCR beta chain is a study of blood T cell repertoires in COVID-19. On the study more broadly: Samples representing acute and convalescent COVID-19 were sourced from the United States, Italy and Spain. In each case, the material was cDNA or gDNA derived from T cells, B-cell-depleted T cells, or PBMCs.

As handled by the study authors: Cell counts per sample came from amplifying reference gene primers. This table comes from immunoSEQ multiplex PCR, and its TCRdb copy is limited to in-frame clones, with some not included. For V, J and clone size, that table is used; D and trimming come from the DNA. In the table there are tens of thousands of clones, approximately 84% of which are singletons. Material for sequencing was peripheral blood. The clonotype comes from a man older than 75 with active or convalescent COVID-19.

The CDR3 DNA reads TGTGCCAGCAGCTCGAGCGGGTCGACAGGGTATCAGCCCCAGCATTTT. Translation gives CASSSSGSTGYQPQHF. The V gene is TRBV7-8, the J gene TRBJ1-5; 7 bases fit TRBD1. Per germline, CDR1 SGHVS and CDR2 FQNEAQ. This CDR3 is built from 16 residues. V was clipped by 4 bases and J by 5 bases; unmatched bases: 11.